These 18 T cell receptor beta chains share one sample of origin, sequenced in a study of OX40 agonist ivuxolimab in advanced cancers. Assay used: immunoSEQ multiplex PCR; TCRdb lists only in-frame clones, some missing. The sample has over 60,000 clones; roughly 80% are singletons. The input for sequencing was CD4+ or CD8+ T cells sorted from blood, taken in a trial of the OX40 agonist ivuxolimab. The receptors were sampled from an adult with an advanced solid tumor such as melanoma, head and neck, liver or kidney cancer.

Concerning this clone itself: Given a much more abundant clone one base away, this may be a read error. The sample has other DNA sequences that encode this CDR3 too. The J gene is TRBJ2-7, the V gene TRBV5-4, with a weak D call TRBD2 (6 bases). Trimming stripped 4 bases from V and 0 bases from J, with 14 bases between. The CDR3 runs to 15 residues. The germline CDR1 and CDR2 sequences are SGHNT and YYREEE (reference sequence). Written as DNA, the CDR3 is TGTGCCAGCAGCCAAGGGCTAGCGTTCTCCTACGAGCAGTACTTC. It translates to CASSQGLAFSYEQYF.

The chain couples TRBV6-5 to TRBJ1-2; TRBD1 matches 8 bases. After removal of 2 bases from V and 2 bases from J, the junction contained 1 base not matched to a gene. This CDR3 has 14 residues. The germline V gene encodes CDR1 MNHEY and CDR2 SVGAGI. The CDR3 sequence is CASSYAGGNYGYTF. The DNA of the CDR3 is TGTGCCAGCAGTTACGCAGGGGGCAACTATGGCTACACCTTC.

This chain joins TRBV6-4 and TRBJ1-2, with D possibly being TRBD1 (6 bases). The CDR3 is 14 amino acids. Trimming pared 6 bases from V and 0 bases from J, leaving 11 bases between. The V gene's germline CDR1 is MRHNA and CDR2 SNTAGT. The CDR3 reads CASSQGFANYGYTF. CDR3 in DNA: TGTGCCAGCAGCCAGGGGTTCGCTAACTATGGCTACACCTTC.

V gene TRBV15 combines with J gene TRBJ2-5, with D unresolved. The CDR3 runs to 14 residues. Looked up from germline, CDR1 is LNHNV and CDR2 is YYDKDF (reference sequence). V was shortened by 1 base and J by 6 bases, with 12 bases between the two germline ends. This CDR3 reads CATSRGASEQTQYF. The CDR3 DNA is TGTGCCACCAGCAGAGGGGCTAGTGAGCAGACCCAGTACTTC.

This chain links TRBV5-4 with TRBJ1-1; the D is unclear. V was shortened by 3 bases and J by 2 bases, with 14 bases between the two germline ends. Germline V gene lookup returns CDR1 SGHNT and CDR2 YYREEE (reference sequence). The CDR3 runs to 15 residues. The CDR3: CASSSDPGVNTEAFF. CDR3 DNA: TGTGCCAGCAGCTCTGACCCAGGAGTTAACACTGAAGCTTTCTTT.

The V gene is TRBV2, the J gene TRBJ2-1; 9 bases line up with TRBD2. V lost 8 bases, J lost 0 bases, and 2 bases stayed unmatched. CDR1 and CDR2 (germline): SNHLY, FYNNEI. This CDR3 is 14 amino acids long. The CDR3 reads CASVSGSSYNEQFF. In DNA form, the CDR3 reads TGTGCCAGCGTTAGCGGGAGCTCCTACAATGAGCAGTTCTTC.

The chain recombines TRBV10-3 with TRBJ2-3, with D hard to call. The CDR3 runs 15 residues. The V end lost 3 bases, the J end lost 3 bases, and 13 bases lay between the germline ends. Germline V gene data show CDR1 as ENHRY and CDR2 as SYGVKD. The CDR3 loop reads CAISDWADGTDTQYF. CDR3 in DNA: TGTGCCATCAGTGATTGGGCGGATGGGACAGATACGCAGTATTTT.

The chain uses TRBV27 and TRBJ2-1, with 7 nucleotides matching TRBD2. The CDR3 sequence is 19 residues long. Germline-derived CDR1 and CDR2 are MNHEY and SMNVEV (reference sequence). V lost 6 bases to trimming and J lost 2 bases; unmatched junction nucleotides: 19. CDR3 in DNA: TGTGCCAGCAGAAACAGCCCCGGGGCGTCTAGCGGAACCTACAATGAGCAGTTCTTC. Residues: CASRNSPGASSGTYNEQFF.

The chain has TRBV19 and TRBJ2-3, with D unresolved. Trimming shortened V by 3 bases and J by 6 bases, and 10 bases separated the two germline ends. The CDR3 is 13 residues long. CDR1 and CDR2 from the germline V gene are LNHDA and SQIVND (reference sequence). As DNA, the CDR3 is TGTGCCAGTAGTATCAGGATGCGGGATACGCAGTATTTT. Residues: CASSIRMRDTQYF.

The V gene is TRBV5-6, the J gene TRBJ2-7; tentatively, D is TRBD1 or TRBD2 (5 bases each). V lost 0 bases, J lost 0 bases, and 16 bases lay in between. The CDR3 loop spans 17 amino acids. Germline V gene lookup returns CDR1 SGHDT and CDR2 YYEEEE. CDR3 region: CASSLALAGSSSYEQYV. CDR3 nucleotide sequence: TGTGCCAGCAGCTTGGCCTTGGCAGGGAGTTCCTCCTACGAGCAGTACGTC.

The chain links TRBV19 to TRBJ2-5; tentatively, D is TRBD2 (5 bases). With the DNA end fitting TRBJ2-7 better, the J assignment may be wrong. Germline loops: CDR1 LNHDA, CDR2 SQIVND (reference sequence). This CDR3 has 16 amino acids. CDR3 in DNA: TGTGCCAGAAAAATAGGACTGACTTCGAGCTCCTACGAGCAGTACTTC. Translated: CARKIGLTSSSYEQYF.

The rearrangement links TRBV11-2 to TRBJ2-5; 8 bases agree with TRBD1. Germline V gives CDR1 SGHAT, CDR2 FQNNGV. This CDR3 has 16 residues. V lost 1 base and J lost 5; bases outside the gene matches: 9. The CDR3 here is CASSLVSGQGQETQYF. CDR3 bases: TGTGCCAGCAGCTTAGTTTCCGGACAGGGTCAGGAGACCCAGTACTTC.

The CDR3 DNA reads TGTGCCAGCAGCTTGCTCGCGGGCCAGTACTTC. Residues: CASSLLAGQYF. The chain combines TRBV5-8 with TRBJ2-5; tentatively, D is TRBD2 (5 bases). This CDR3 is built from 11 residues. V was trimmed by 1 base and J by 10 bases, leaving 8 bases between them. Per the germline V gene, CDR1 is SGHTS and CDR2 is YDEGEE.

This clone was recorded at least ten times. The chain uses TRBV30 and TRBJ1-5; 11 positions match TRBD1. CDR3 length: 15 residues. CDR1 and CDR2 (germline): GTSNPN, SVGIG (reference sequence). Trimming at V came to 3 bases and at J to 7 bases, leaving 8 bases not matched to a gene. CDR3 sequence: CAWRSGTGGKQPQHF. The CDR3 DNA reads as TGTGCCTGGAGGTCCGGGACAGGGGGAAAGCAGCCCCAGCATTTT.

The J gene is TRBJ2-7, the V gene TRBV2; TRBD1 is a possible D gene (6 bases). The CDR3 runs to 13 residues. V gave up 5 bases and J gave up 3 bases, with 11 bases separating them. From germline, CDR1 is SNHLY and CDR2 FYNNEI. The CDR3 loop reads CASSLTGLYEQYF. In nucleotides, the CDR3 is TGTGCCAGCAGTCTTACAGGGCTCTACGAGCAGTACTTC.

The J gene is TRBJ2-3, the V gene TRBV5-5; 7 nucleotides agree with TRBD2. The CDR3 is 12 amino acids. The V segment lost 7 bases and the J segment 1 base; nucleotides outside the gene matches: 0. The germline gives CDR1 SGHKS, CDR2 YYEKEE (reference sequence). CDR3 sequence reads: CASGRGTDTQYF. The CDR3 DNA follows: TGTGCCAGCGGGAGGGGCACAGATACGCAGTATTTT.

In this sample, this clone is medium-sized. V usage is TRBV19 and J usage is TRBJ2-1, with 7 nucleotides matching TRBD1. Germline loops: CDR1 LNHDA, CDR2 SQIVND (reference sequence). The CDR3 totals 15 residues. V dropped 1 base and J dropped 0; count of bases not matched to a gene: 0. DNA for the CDR3: TGTGCCAGTAGTATAGGGGACAGCTCCTACAATGAGCAGTTCTTC. Encoded protein: CASSIGDSSYNEQFF.

The chain combines TRBV30 with TRBJ1-2; D is ambiguous. The V and J ends lost 1 base and 2 bases respectively, with 5 bases between them. Per germline, CDR1 GTSNPN and CDR2 SVGIG (reference sequence). There are 12 residues in the CDR3. The CDR3 is CAWSGTNYGYTF. The CDR3 DNA follows: TGTGCCTGGAGTGGAACGAACTATGGCTACACCTTC.